This is a list of T cell receptor beta chains from one sample in a study of a mutant IDH1 vaccine in newly diagnosed glioma. Assay: immunoSEQ multiplex PCR; the TCRdb copy retains only in-frame clones and omits some. Of 31,000 or so clones listed, roughly three quarters are singletons. Their antigens remain unidentified. The specimen was PBMCs, collected from a glioma patient whose treatment included an IDH1 peptide vaccine. The origin of the receptors is a woman aged 40 to 49 with glioma. CDR3s include the opening cysteine and the closing phenylalanine or tryptophan. Fields, in order: J gene, clone size, D gene, V gene, CDR3 DNA, CDR3 protein. A D gene is named only where the DNA matches it firmly. Clone size is shown for a subset of rows, as once, few, many or a class of expanded clone.

TRBJ2-2,-,TRBD2,TRBV5-1,TGCGCCAGCAGCCCGGACCCTAGCGGATATACCGGGGAGCTGTTTTTT,CASSPDPSGYTGELFF
TRBJ1-2,-,-,TRBV5-1,TGCGCCAGCAGCTTGGAGTCTTTTGCTGGCTACACCTTC,CASSLESFAGYTF
TRBJ2-5,-,TRBD1,TRBV25-1,TGTGCCAGCATGGGACAGGGGGGGACCCAGTACTTC,CASMGQGGTQYF
TRBJ1-1,few,-,TRBV29-1,TGCAGCGCTTCGAAAGGGGAGGGCACTGAAGCTTTCTTT,CSASKGEGTEAFF
TRBJ1-1,-,TRBD1,TRBV19,TGTGCCAGTAGACACAGGGGGGGGAGGACTGAAGCTTTCTTT,CASRHRGGRTEAFF
TRBJ1-2,-,-,TRBV2,TGTGCCAGCAGCGAAGTGGGATACCAGCCTGGCTACACCTTC,CASSEVGYQPGYTF
TRBJ2-2,-,TRBD1,TRBV5-4,TGTGCCAGCAGCTATGGGAACAGGGGGAACACCGGGGAGCTGTTTTTT,CASSYGNRGNTGELFF
TRBJ2-5,-,-,TRBV6-1,TGTGCCAGCAGGTCGACCCCCGGGGAAGAGACCCAGTACTTC,CASRSTPGEETQYF
TRBJ1-1,few,-,TRBV4-1,TGCGCCAGCAGCCAAGATTCAAGGGGGGGAGGGACTGAAGCTTTCTTT,CASSQDSRGGGTEAFF
TRBJ2-5,-,-,TRBV9,TGTGCCAGCAGCCCCAGTCTCCCACGGGACCCCCAGGGGAGGACCCAGTACTTC,CASSPSLPRDPQGRTQYF
TRBJ1-4,-,-,TRBV4-2,TGTGCCAGCAGCCAGACGGTGAAGGAAAAACTGTTTTTT,CASSQTVKEKLFF
TRBJ1-1,-,-,TRBV6-5,TGTGCCAGCAGTACGGTGTGGAACACTGAAGCTTTCTTT,CASSTVWNTEAFF